This TCR beta chain was recovered during a study of response to subunit inactivated influenza vaccine. Study-wide findings and caveats: The study's authors posited that every seasonal influenza vaccination enlists few new T cells.

Trimming pared 5 bases from V and 7 bases from J, leaving 21 bases between. Germline assignment: CDR1 DFQATT and CDR2 SNEGSKA (reference sequence). This CDR3 comprises 15 residues. Via MiXCR, TCRdb re-called the RT-PCR reads, giving one row per CDR3 protein. The table has around 490,000 distinct CDR3 sequences, approximately 7.7% seen once. This clonotype has just a few counts. Its antigen is still unknown. The clonotype was recovered from a man between 50 and 69 years old who received an inactivated influenza vaccine. The chain joins TRBV20-1 to TRBJ1-5; TRBD1 is a possible D gene (6 bases). The sequencing here drew on PBMCs from blood, taken about 23 months after vaccination. The CDR3 is CSAGPSGGAGQPQHF. The CDR3 DNA is TGCAGTGCTGGGCCCTCGGGGGGGGCCGGGCAGCCCCAGCATTTT.